The TCR beta chain under discussion was sequenced for a study of Ad26.COV2.S vaccination and SARS-CoV-2 variants. Whole-study context: Ad26.COV2.S was injected intramuscularly once or twice, 56 days apart. Study findings and constraints: The authors reported substantial breadth in spike-specific CD8+ and CD4+ T cell responses after vaccination.

Worth noting for this clone: The antigen is undetermined.

Germline loops: CDR1 MGHRA, CDR2 YSYEKL. J gave up 4 bases and V 0 bases, and 8 bases lay outside the gene matches. CDR3 size: 16 residues. The sample's treatment: over 15 received Ad26.COV2.S at low or high dose, single or two shots; 5 received placebo; per-sample allocation not given. Collection of the samples took place on day 63 after the first injection of vaccine or placebo. Profiling relied on immunoSEQ multiplex PCR, and the TCRdb table lists in-frame clones only, not all of them. The sample records some 400,000 clones, over 75% being singletons. The source is a person between 18 and 60 years old who received the Ad26.COV2.S COVID-19 vaccine or a placebo. This specimen was peripheral blood, taken in a trial of Ad26.COV2.S vaccine versus placebo. The chain couples TRBV4-1 to TRBJ2-7, with 8 bases aligning to TRBD2. DNA for the CDR3: TGCGCCAGCAGCCAAGAGGAGCGGGGGTCCCCTTACGAGCAGTACTTC. It codes for CASSQEERGSPYEQYF.